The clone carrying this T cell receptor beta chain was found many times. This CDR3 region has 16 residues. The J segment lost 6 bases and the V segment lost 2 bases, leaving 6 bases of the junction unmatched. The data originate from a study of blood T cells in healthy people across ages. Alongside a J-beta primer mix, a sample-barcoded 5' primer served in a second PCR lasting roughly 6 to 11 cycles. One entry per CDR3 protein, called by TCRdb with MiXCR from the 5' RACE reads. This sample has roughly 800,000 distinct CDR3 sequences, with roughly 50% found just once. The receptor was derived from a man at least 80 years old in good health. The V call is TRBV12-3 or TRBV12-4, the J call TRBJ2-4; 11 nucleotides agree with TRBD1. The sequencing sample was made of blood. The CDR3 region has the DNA TGTGCCAGCAGTTTATGGAGGACAGGGGGCGGAAACATTCAGTACTTC. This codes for CASSLWRTGGGNIQYF.